This TCR beta chain was recorded in a study of spatial heterogeneity in lung cancer. Sample share makes this clonotype medium-sized. The antigen is not known. Findings and limits, study-wide: Expanded TCRs classified as ubiquitous or regional were counted, and these counts tracked ubiquitous and regional nonsynonymous mutations, respectively. Expanded alpha and beta TCR counts within tumors tracked tumor mutation counts.

Time point defined: sample taken at primary tumor resection. TCRdb passed the 5' RACE reads through MiXCR, listing each CDR3 protein once. The sample has about 25,000 distinct CDR3 sequences, under 9% seen once. This TCR was recovered from a male donor with early-stage non-small cell lung cancer. The sample in question was lung tumor tissue, obtained at surgery.

CDR3 bases: TGCAGTGCTAGAGAAGGGGCGAGGTACAATGAGCAGTTCTTC. Protein sequence: CSAREGARYNEQFF. The chain has TRBV20-1 and TRBJ2-1, with a tentative D call TRBD1 (5 bases). CDR1 is DFQATT, CDR2 SNEGSKA, per germline (reference sequence). This CDR3 is 14 amino acids long. Trimming pared 0 bases from V and 4 bases from J, leaving 10 bases between.